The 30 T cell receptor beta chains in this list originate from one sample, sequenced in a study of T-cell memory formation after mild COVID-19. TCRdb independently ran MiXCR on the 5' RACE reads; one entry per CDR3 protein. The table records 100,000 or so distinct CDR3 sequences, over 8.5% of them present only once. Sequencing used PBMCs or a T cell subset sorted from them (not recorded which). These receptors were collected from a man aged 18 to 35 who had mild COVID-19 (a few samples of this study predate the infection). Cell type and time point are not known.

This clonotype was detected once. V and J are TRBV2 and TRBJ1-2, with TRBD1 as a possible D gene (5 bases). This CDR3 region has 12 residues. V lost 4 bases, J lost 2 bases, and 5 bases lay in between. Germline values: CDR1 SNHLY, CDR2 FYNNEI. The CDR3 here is CASSGDNYGYTF. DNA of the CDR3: TGTGCCAGCAGTGGGGACAACTATGGCTACACCTTC.

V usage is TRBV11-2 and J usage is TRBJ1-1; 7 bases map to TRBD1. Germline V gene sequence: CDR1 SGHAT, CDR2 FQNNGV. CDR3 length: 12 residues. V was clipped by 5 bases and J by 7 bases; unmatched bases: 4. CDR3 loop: CASSMTGLEAFF. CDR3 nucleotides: TGTGCCAGCAGCATGACAGGGCTTGAAGCTTTCTTT.

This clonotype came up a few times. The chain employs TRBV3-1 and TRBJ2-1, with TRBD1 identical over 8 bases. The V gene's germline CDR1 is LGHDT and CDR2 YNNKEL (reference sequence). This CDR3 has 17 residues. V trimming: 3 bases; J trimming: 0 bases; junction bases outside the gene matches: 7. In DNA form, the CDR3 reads TGTGCCAGCAGCCATGTGACGACAGGGGCCTCCTACAATGAGCAGTTCTTC. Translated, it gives CASSHVTTGASYNEQFF.

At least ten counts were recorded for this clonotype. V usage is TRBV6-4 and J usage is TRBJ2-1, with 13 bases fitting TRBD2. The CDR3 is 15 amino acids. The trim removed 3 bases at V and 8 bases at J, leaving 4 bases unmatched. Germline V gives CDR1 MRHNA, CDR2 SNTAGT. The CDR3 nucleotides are TGTGCCAGCAGTGAAACTAGCGGGGGGGCACATGAGCAGTTCTTC. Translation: CASSETSGGAHEQFF.

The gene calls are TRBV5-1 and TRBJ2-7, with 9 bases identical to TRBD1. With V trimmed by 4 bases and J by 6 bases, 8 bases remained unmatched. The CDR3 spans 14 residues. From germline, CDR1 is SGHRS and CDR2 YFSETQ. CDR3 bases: TGCGCCAGCAGCCCGGGACAGGGCCTCTTCGAGCAGTACGTC. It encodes CASSPGQGLFEQYV.

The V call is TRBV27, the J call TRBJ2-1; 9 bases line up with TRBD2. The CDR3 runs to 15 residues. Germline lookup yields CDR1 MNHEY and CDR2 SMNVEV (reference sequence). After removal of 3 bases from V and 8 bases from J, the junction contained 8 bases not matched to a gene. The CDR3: CASSLDQREADEQFF. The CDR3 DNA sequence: TGTGCCAGCAGTTTGGACCAGCGGGAGGCGGATGAGCAGTTCTTC.

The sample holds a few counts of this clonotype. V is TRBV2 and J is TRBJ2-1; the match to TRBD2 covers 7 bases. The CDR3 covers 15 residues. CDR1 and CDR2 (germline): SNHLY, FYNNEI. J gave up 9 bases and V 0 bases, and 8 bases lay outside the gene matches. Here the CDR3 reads CASSEALRGRGEQFF. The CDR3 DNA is TGTGCCAGCAGTGAAGCGCTTCGGGGGAGGGGTGAGCAGTTCTTC.

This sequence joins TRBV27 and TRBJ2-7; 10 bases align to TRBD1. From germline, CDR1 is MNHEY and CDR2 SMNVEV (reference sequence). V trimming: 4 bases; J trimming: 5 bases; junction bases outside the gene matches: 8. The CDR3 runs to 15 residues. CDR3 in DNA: TGTGCCAGCAGTTCCCGAGGGACAGGGGACGACGAGCAGTACTTC. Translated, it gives CASSSRGTGDDEQYF.

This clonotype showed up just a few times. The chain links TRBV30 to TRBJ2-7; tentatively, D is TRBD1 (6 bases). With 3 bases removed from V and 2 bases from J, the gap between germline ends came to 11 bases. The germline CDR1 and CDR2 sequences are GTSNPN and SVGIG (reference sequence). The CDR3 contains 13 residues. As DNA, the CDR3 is TGTGCCTGGAGCAGGGACAATACCTACGAGCAGTACTTC. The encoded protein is CAWSRDNTYEQYF.

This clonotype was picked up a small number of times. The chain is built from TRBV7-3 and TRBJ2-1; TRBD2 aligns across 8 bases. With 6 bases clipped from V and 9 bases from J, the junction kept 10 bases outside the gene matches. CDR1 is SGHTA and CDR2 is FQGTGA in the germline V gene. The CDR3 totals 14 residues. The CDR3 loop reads CASSVIGGAGEQFF. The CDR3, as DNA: TGTGCCAGCAGTGTTATCGGGGGGGCAGGTGAGCAGTTCTTC. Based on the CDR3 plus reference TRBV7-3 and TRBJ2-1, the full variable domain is GAGVSQTPSNKVTEKGKYVELRCDPISGHTALYWYRQSLGQGPEFLIYFQGTGAADDSGLPNDRFFAVRPEGSVSTLKIQRTERGDSAVYLCASSVIGGAGEQFFGPGTRLTVL.

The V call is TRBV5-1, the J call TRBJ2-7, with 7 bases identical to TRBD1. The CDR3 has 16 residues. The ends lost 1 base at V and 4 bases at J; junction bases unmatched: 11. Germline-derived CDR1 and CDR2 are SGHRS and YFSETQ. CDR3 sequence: CASSLSPNRGGYEQYF. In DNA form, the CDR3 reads TGCGCCAGCAGCTTGAGCCCCAACAGGGGTGGGTACGAGCAGTACTTC. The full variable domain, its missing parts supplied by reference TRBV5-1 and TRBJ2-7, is KAGVTQTPRYLIKTRGQQVTLSCSPISGHRSVSWYQQTPGQGLQFLFEYFSETQRNKGNFPGRFSGRQFSNSRSEMNVSTLELGDSALYLCASSLSPNRGGYEQYFGPGTRLTVT.

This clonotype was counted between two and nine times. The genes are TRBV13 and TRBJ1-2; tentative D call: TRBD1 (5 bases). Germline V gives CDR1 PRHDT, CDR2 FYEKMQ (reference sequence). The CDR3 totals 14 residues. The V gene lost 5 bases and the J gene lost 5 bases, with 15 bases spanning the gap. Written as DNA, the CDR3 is TGTGCCAGCAGCGTCCGGGACCGGGTTTATGGCTACACCTTC. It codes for CASSVRDRVYGYTF.

The CDR3 sequence: CASSPQTGPEQYF. Written as DNA, the CDR3 is TGTGCCAGCAGCCCACAAACAGGGCCTGAGCAGTACTTC. The rearrangement uses TRBV11-2 and TRBJ2-7, with D tentatively TRBD1 (6 bases). Trimming took off 5 bases at V and 7 bases at J, with 15 bases between the two ends. Germline loops: CDR1 SGHAT, CDR2 FQNNGV. CDR3 length: 13 amino acids.

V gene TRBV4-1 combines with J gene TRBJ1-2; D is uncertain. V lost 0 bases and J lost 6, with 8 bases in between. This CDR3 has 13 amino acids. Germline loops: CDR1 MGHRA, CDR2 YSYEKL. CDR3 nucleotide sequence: TGCGCCAGCAGCCAAGATCACGGTGATGGCTACACCTTC. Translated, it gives CASSQDHGDGYTF.

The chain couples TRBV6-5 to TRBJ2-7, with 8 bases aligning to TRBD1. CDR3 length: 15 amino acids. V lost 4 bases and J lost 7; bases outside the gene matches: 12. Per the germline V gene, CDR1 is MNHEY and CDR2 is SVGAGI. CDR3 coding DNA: TGTGCCAGCAGTTCCCCCCGGGACAGGCCCAGAGAGCAGTACTTC. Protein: CASSSPRDRPREQYF.

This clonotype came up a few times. The CDR3 DNA reads TGCAGCGTTGAAGATCCTTTAGCCAAGGCGGCGGGGACAGATACGCAGTATTTT. Its translation: CSVEDPLAKAAGTDTQYF. V usage is TRBV29-1 and J usage is TRBJ2-3; tentative D call: TRBD2 (6 bases). This CDR3 has 18 amino acids. Germline-derived CDR1 and CDR2 are SQVTM and ANQGSEA. The V gene lost 0 bases and the J gene lost 3 bases, with 22 bases spanning the gap.

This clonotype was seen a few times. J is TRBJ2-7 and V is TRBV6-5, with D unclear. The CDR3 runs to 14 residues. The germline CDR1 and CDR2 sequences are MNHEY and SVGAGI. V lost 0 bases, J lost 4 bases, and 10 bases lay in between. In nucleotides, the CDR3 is TGTGCCAGCAGTTACTCGACATGGGAATACGAGCAGTACTTC. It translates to CASSYSTWEYEQYF.

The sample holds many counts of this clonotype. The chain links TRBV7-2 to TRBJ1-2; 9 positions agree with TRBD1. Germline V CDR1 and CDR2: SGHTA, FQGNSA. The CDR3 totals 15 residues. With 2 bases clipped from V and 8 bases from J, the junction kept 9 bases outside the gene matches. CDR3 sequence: CASSLYDTGGDGYTF. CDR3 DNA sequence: TGTGCCAGCAGCTTATACGACACAGGGGGCGACGGCTACACCTTC.

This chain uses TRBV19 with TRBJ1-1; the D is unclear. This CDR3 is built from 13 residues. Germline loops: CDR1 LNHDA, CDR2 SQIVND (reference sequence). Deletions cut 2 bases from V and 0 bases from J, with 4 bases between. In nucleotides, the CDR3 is TGTGCCAGTAGTATAACACTGAACACTGAAGCTTTCTTT. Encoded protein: CASSITLNTEAFF. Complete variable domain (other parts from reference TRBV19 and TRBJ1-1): DGGITQSPKYLFRKEGQNVTLSCEQNLNHDAMYWYRQDPGQGLRLIYYSQIVNDFQKGDIAEGYSVSREKKESFPLTVTSAQKNPTAFYLCASSITLNTEAFFGQGTRLTVV.

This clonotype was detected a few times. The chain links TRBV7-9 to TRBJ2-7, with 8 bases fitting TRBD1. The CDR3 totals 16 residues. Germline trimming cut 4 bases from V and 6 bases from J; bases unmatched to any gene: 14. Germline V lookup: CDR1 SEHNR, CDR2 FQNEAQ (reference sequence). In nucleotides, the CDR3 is TGTGCCAGCAGCTCACAGACGGCGGGACAGGAGAGCGAGCAGTACGTC. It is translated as CASSSQTAGQESEQYV.

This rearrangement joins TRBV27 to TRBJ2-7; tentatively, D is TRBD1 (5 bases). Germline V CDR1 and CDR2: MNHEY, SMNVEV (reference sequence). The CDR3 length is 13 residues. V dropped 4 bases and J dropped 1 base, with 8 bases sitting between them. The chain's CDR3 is CASSSRASYEQYF. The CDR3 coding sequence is TGTGCCAGCAGTTCCAGGGCGTCCTACGAGCAGTACTTC.

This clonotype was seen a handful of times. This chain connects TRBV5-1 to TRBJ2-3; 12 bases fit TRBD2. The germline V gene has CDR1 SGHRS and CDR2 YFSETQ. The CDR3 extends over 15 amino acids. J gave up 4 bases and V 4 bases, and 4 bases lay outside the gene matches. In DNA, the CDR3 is TGCGCCAGCAGCCCTAGCGGGGGGGCGCCAGATACGCAGTATTTT. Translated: CASSPSGGAPDTQYF.

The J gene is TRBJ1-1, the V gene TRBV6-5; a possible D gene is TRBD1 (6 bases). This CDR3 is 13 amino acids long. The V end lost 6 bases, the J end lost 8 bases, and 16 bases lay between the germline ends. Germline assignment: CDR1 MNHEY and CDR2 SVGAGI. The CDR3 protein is CASSHRVGSEAFF. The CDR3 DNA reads TGTGCCAGCAGCCACAGGGTGGGATCAGAAGCTTTCTTT.

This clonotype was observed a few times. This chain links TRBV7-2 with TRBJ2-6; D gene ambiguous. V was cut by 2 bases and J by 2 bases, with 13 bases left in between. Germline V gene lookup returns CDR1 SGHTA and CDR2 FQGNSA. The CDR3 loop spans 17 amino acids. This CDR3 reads CASSLRQLMAGANVLTF. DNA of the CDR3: TGTGCCAGCAGCTTACGGCAGCTCATGGCTGGGGCCAACGTCCTGACTTTC.

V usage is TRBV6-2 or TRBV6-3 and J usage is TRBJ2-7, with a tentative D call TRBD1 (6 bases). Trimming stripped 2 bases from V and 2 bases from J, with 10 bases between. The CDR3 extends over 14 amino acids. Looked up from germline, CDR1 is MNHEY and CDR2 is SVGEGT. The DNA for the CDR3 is TGTGCCAGCAGTTACCAGGCAGGGGCCTACGAGCAGTACTTC. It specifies CASSYQAGAYEQYF.

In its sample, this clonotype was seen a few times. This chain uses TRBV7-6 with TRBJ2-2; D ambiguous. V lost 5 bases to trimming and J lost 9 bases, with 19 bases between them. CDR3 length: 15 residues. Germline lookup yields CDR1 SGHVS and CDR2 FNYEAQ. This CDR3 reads CASSPVGFARRELFF. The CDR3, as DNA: TGTGCCAGCAGCCCAGTGGGGTTTGCCCGCCGGGAGCTGTTTTTT. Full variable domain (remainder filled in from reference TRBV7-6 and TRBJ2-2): GAGVSQSPRYKVTKRGQDVALRCDPISGHVSLYWYRQALGQGPEFLTYFNYEAQQDKSGLPNDRFSAERPEGSISTLTIQRTEQRDSAMYRCASSPVGFARRELFFGEGSRLTVL.

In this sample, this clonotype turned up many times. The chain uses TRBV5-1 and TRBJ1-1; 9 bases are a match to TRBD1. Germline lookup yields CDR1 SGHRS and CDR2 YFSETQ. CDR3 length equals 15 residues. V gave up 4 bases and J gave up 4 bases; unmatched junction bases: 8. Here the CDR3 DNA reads TGCGCCAGCAGCGGGGAACAGGGGGCGGGCACTGAAGCTTTCTTT. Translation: CASSGEQGAGTEAFF.

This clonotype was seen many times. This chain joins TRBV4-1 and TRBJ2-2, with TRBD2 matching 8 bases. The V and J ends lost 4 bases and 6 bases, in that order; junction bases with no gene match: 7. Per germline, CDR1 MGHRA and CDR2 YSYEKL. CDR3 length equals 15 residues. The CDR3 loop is CASSLATGGPGELFF. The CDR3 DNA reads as TGCGCCAGCAGCCTTGCGACGGGAGGGCCCGGGGAGCTGTTTTTT.

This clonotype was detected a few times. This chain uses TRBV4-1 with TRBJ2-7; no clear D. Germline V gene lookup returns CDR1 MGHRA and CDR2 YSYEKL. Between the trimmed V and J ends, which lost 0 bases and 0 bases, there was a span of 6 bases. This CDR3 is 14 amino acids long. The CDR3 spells CASSQEQSSYEQYF. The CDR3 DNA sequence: TGCGCCAGCAGCCAAGAACAGAGCTCCTACGAGCAGTACTTC.

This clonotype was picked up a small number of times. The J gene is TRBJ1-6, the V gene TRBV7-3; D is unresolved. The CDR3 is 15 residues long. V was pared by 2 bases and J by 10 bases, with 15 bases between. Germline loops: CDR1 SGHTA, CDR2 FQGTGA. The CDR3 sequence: CASSLSGNSASPLHF. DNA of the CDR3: TGTGCCAGCAGCTTATCCGGAAACAGTGCATCACCCCTCCACTTT.